One and the same sample provided the 28 T cell receptor beta chains below, sequenced in a study of blood T cell repertoires in COVID-19. Assay used: immunoSEQ multiplex PCR; TCRdb lists only in-frame clones, some missing. The table lists roughly 130,000 clones, approximately 81% of them singletons, with under 15% in the top ten. Input material: peripheral blood. Receptor source: a woman in her 30s who had recovered from COVID-19.

The chain is built from TRBV6-1 and TRBJ2-1, with a possible D match to TRBD1 (5 bases). Germline V gives CDR1 MNHNS, CDR2 SASEGT. Trimming cost V 2 bases and J 7 bases, with 15 bases left between them. CDR3 length: 15 residues. The chain's CDR3 is CASSERNQGLNEQFF. In DNA form, the CDR3 reads TGTGCCAGCAGTGAAAGGAATCAGGGCCTAAATGAGCAGTTCTTC.

J is TRBJ1-3 and V is TRBV2; 7 nucleotides line up with TRBD1. CDR1 SNHLY and CDR2 FYNNEI come from the germline V gene. With V trimmed by 3 bases and J by 0 bases, 2 bases remained unmatched. The CDR3 loop spans 15 amino acids. The CDR3 loop is CASSEGQSSGNTIYF. CDR3 bases: TGTGCCAGCAGTGAGGGACAGAGCTCTGGAAACACCATATATTTT.

CDR3 bases: TGTGCCAGCGGGACAGGGAAGGAGACCCAGTACTTC. Translating it yields CASGTGKETQYF. The rearrangement uses TRBV19 and TRBJ2-5, with TRBD1 matching over 9 bases. Germline CDR1 reads LNHDA; CDR2 reads SQIVND (reference sequence). The CDR3 sequence is 12 residues long. J lost 5 bases, V lost 9 bases, and 4 bases had no gene match.

The V and J genes are TRBV5-1 and TRBJ1-2, with 11 bases lining up with TRBD1. Germline V lookup: CDR1 SGHRS, CDR2 YFSETQ. The V and J ends lost 2 bases and 4 bases, in that order; junction bases with no gene match: 7. The CDR3 is 16 amino acids. CDR3 loop: CASSLDGTGGTYGYTF. For the CDR3, the DNA is TGCGCCAGCAGCTTAGACGGGACAGGGGGAACCTATGGCTACACCTTC.

The chain links TRBV9 to TRBJ1-1; no clear D. With 3 bases removed from V and 0 bases from J, the gap between germline ends came to 6 bases. Germline V lookup: CDR1 SGDLS, CDR2 YYNGEE. This CDR3 region has 13 residues. The CDR3 nucleotides are TGTGCCAGCAGCGCTGAGATGAACACTGAAGCTTTCTTT. Its protein is CASSAEMNTEAFF.

The genes are TRBV19 and TRBJ1-2, with a weak D call TRBD1 (6 bases). The CDR3 length is 14 residues. Germline values: CDR1 LNHDA, CDR2 SQIVND (reference sequence). V lost 6 bases and J 8 bases, leaving 19 bases between the germline ends. The CDR3 DNA reads TGTGCCAGTAGCACAACTATTACAGGGTTGGGCTACACCTTC. It yields the protein CASSTTITGLGYTF. The full variable domain, rest sourced from reference TRBV19 and TRBJ1-2, is DGGITQSPKYLFRKEGQNVTLSCEQNLNHDAMYWYRQDPGQGLRLIYYSQIVNDFQKGDIAEGYSVSREKKESFPLTVTSAQKNPTAFYLCASSTTITGLGYTFGSGTRLTVV.

This chain connects TRBV6-5 to TRBJ2-1; the match to TRBD1 covers 9 bases. Germline V CDR1 and CDR2: MNHEY, SVGAGI. V was pared by 3 bases and J by 8 bases, with 5 bases of the junction left unmatched. The length of the CDR3 is 14 residues. The CDR3 here is CASSYWTGVYEQFF. CDR3 nucleotides: TGTGCCAGCAGTTATTGGACAGGGGTATATGAGCAGTTCTTC.

CDR3 region: CASSQDLGSSYNSPLHF. The CDR3 DNA reads TGCGCCAGCAGCCAAGATCTTGGGAGCTCCTATAATTCACCCCTCCACTTT. The V gene is TRBV4-1, the J gene TRBJ1-6; no clear D. This CDR3 comprises 17 residues. Germline values: CDR1 MGHRA, CDR2 YSYEKL. The germline V and J ends were trimmed by 0 bases and 0 bases, with 9 bases remaining between them.

CDR3 coding DNA: TGTGCCAGCAGCAAAGAGCCCCTACAAGAGACCCAGTACTTC. It specifies CASSKEPLQETQYF. The rearrangement uses TRBV21-1 and TRBJ2-5; the DNA was not compared with TRBD2, the D call given in the table. TRBV21-1 is assigned pseudogene status. The CDR3 consists of 14 residues.

This chain connects TRBV19 to TRBJ1-1, with D tentatively TRBD1 (5 bases). CDR1 is LNHDA and CDR2 is SQIVND in the germline V gene (reference sequence). This CDR3 spans 12 amino acids. V was shortened by 5 bases and J by 6 bases, with 10 bases between the two germline ends. Written as DNA, the CDR3 is TGTGCCAGTAGTTGGGGCATAGCTGAAGCTTTCTTT. Translation gives CASSWGIAEAFF.

J is TRBJ2-5 and V is TRBV3-1 (or the pseudogene TRBV3-2), with D possibly TRBD2 on 6 matching bases. Germline V gene sequence: CDR1 LGHDT, CDR2 YNNKEL (reference sequence). The CDR3 length is 12 residues. With 6 bases removed from V and 5 bases from J, the gap between germline ends came to 10 bases. The DNA for the CDR3 is TGTGCCAGCAGTCCTAGCGTCGAGACCCAGTACTTC. This encodes CASSPSVETQYF.

The gene calls are TRBV9 and TRBJ1-2, with D possibly matching TRBD1 (6 bases). Trimming removed 3 bases from V and 2 bases from J, with 11 bases in between. The germline V gene has CDR1 SGDLS and CDR2 YYNGEE. The CDR3 contains 14 residues. CDR3 loop: CASSASTGNYGYTF. CDR3 DNA: TGTGCCAGCAGCGCCTCTACAGGGAACTATGGCTACACCTTC.

The V gene is TRBV15, the J gene TRBJ2-2; 7 nucleotides match TRBD2. This CDR3 contains 15 residues. CDR1 is LNHNV and CDR2 is YYDKDF in the germline V gene (reference sequence). V was pared by 1 base and J by 6 bases, with 5 bases of the junction left unmatched. The CDR3 bases are TGTGCCACCAGCAGAGTCAGCGGGGAGGCCGGGGAGCTGTTTTTT. It yields the protein CATSRVSGEAGELFF.

CDR3 amino acids: CASSVTNTGELFF. The CDR3 region has the DNA TGTGCCAGCAGCGTAACGAACACCGGGGAGCTGTTTTTT. The chain carries TRBV11-2 and TRBJ2-2; D not resolved. CDR3 length equals 13 residues. V gave up 5 bases and J gave up 0 bases, with 4 bases separating them. Germline V gene lookup returns CDR1 SGHAT and CDR2 FQNNGV.

The gene calls are TRBV5-4 and TRBJ1-2; perhaps TRBD1 as D (5 bases). V was clipped by 2 bases and J by 2 bases, with 10 bases between them. This CDR3 is built from 14 residues. CDR1 is SGHNT and CDR2 is YYREEE in the germline V gene (reference sequence). The CDR3 coding sequence is TGTGCCAGCAGCTTCGCGGGGCAGAACTATGGCTACACCTTC. Its translation: CASSFAGQNYGYTF.

The CDR3 region is CASSFGSRLAGTTYEQYF. The CDR3 DNA reads as TGTGCCAGCAGCTTTGGATCTAGACTAGCCGGGACCACCTACGAGCAGTACTTC. The genes are TRBV13 and TRBJ2-7, with 7 bases fitting TRBD2. CDR1 is PRHDT, CDR2 FYEKMQ, per germline (reference sequence). The J segment lost 2 bases and the V segment lost 3 bases, leaving 16 bases of the junction unmatched. The CDR3 is 18 residues long. Looking up the rest from reference TRBV13 and TRBJ2-7 gives the full variable domain: AAGVIQSPRHLIKEKRETATLKCYPIPRHDTVYWYQQGPGQDPQFLISFYEKMQSDKGSIPDRFSAQQFSDYHSELNMSSLELGDSALYFCASSFGSRLAGTTYEQYFGPGTRLTVT.

The V call is TRBV9, the J call TRBJ1-2; a possible D gene is TRBD1 (6 bases). From germline, CDR1 is SGDLS and CDR2 YYNGEE. V was pared by 0 bases and J by 8 bases, with 14 bases between. The CDR3 sequence is 14 residues long. CDR3 region: CASSVGNDRIGYTF. CDR3 nucleotide sequence: TGTGCCAGCAGCGTAGGAAACGACAGGATCGGCTACACCTTC.

This sequence joins TRBV7-3 and TRBJ2-3, with unresolved D. Germline loops: CDR1 SGHTA, CDR2 FQGTGA. Deletions cut 1 base from V and 4 bases from J, with 3 bases between. The CDR3 is 12 amino acids. The CDR3 loop is CASSLRPDTQYF. CDR3 nucleotide sequence: TGTGCCAGCAGCTTAAGGCCAGATACGCAGTATTTT.

The CDR3 spells CASSLEGLASSDTQYF. The DNA for the CDR3 is TGTGCCAGCAGCTTAGAAGGACTAGCGTCTTCAGATACGCAGTATTTT. This chain uses TRBV11-2 with TRBJ2-3, with TRBD2 matching 9 bases. This CDR3 contains 16 residues. V gave up 0 bases and J gave up 4 bases; unmatched junction bases: 5. Germline V gives CDR1 SGHAT, CDR2 FQNNGV.

CDR3 amino acids: CASSLTSGTKQETQYF. Here the CDR3 DNA reads TGCGCCAGCAGCTTGACTAGCGGGACAAAACAAGAGACCCAGTACTTC. The gene calls are TRBV5-1 and TRBJ2-5; 10 positions match TRBD2. The CDR3 loop spans 16 amino acids. V shed 1 base and J 2 bases; nucleotides not matched to a gene: 5. The germline gives CDR1 SGHRS, CDR2 YFSETQ.

The rearrangement links TRBV9 to TRBJ1-1, with D perhaps matching TRBD1 (5 bases). The germline V gene has CDR1 SGDLS and CDR2 YYNGEE. Trimming left V 0 bases short and J 5 bases short, with 11 bases between. The length of the CDR3 is 14 residues. The CDR3 protein is CASSVVGQRTEAFF. The DNA of the CDR3 is TGTGCCAGCAGCGTAGTGGGGCAGAGGACTGAAGCTTTCTTT.

The chain is built from TRBV5-1 and TRBJ2-7, with D possibly TRBD1 on 6 matching bases. The CDR3 runs 14 residues. In germline, CDR1 is SGHRS, CDR2 YFSETQ. Trimming cost V 0 bases and J 0 bases, with 7 bases left between them. CDR3 region: CASSLDRVSYEQYF. The CDR3 DNA reads as TGCGCCAGCAGCTTGGACAGGGTCTCCTACGAGCAGTACTTC.

The J gene is TRBJ2-1, the V gene TRBV11-1, with TRBD2 matching 7 bases. The length of the CDR3 is 16 residues. From germline, CDR1 is SGHAT and CDR2 FQDESV (reference sequence). V shed 5 bases and J 2 bases; nucleotides not matched to a gene: 9. The CDR3 loop reads CASSPGGRGPYNEQFF. The CDR3 nucleotides read TGTGCCAGCAGCCCTGGGGGGAGGGGCCCCTACAATGAGCAGTTCTTC.

This rearrangement joins TRBV2 to TRBJ1-5; 9 bases match TRBD1. CDR3 length: 17 amino acids. Germline lookup yields CDR1 SNHLY and CDR2 FYNNEI. V was clipped by 6 bases and J by 1 base; unmatched bases: 10. Written as DNA, the CDR3 is TGTGCCAGCAGCCCGGGACAGGGCTTTTGGAGCAATCAGCCCCAGCATTTT. It specifies CASSPGQGFWSNQPQHF.

The chain links TRBV18 to TRBJ1-1; 11 positions agree with TRBD1. The germline V gene has CDR1 KGHSH and CDR2 LQKENI. The CDR3 length is 14 residues. After removal of 3 bases from V and 5 bases from J, the junction contained 2 bases not matched to a gene. This CDR3 is CASSPRDRGTEAFF. DNA of the CDR3: TGTGCCAGCTCACCGCGGGACAGGGGGACTGAAGCTTTCTTT.

The count of this clone is one. The chain employs TRBV6-5 and TRBJ2-1, with 9 bases aligning to TRBD1. CDR3 length: 14 amino acids. V lost 6 bases and J lost 4; bases outside the gene matches: 4. Germline V gene sequence: CDR1 MNHEY, CDR2 SVGAGI. CDR3 sequence: CASRDRGNYNEQFF. CDR3 DNA: TGTGCCAGCAGGGACAGGGGAAATTACAATGAGCAGTTCTTC.

This clone was seen only once. The chain uses TRBV3-1 (or the pseudogene TRBV3-2) and TRBJ2-5; 9 nucleotides line up with TRBD1. Germline trimming cut 4 bases from V and 7 bases from J; bases unmatched to any gene: 7. In germline, CDR1 is LGHDT, CDR2 YNNKEL (reference sequence). The CDR3 length is 14 residues. CDR3 sequence (DNA): TGTGCCAGCAGCCCCCACAGGGGGCTGGGGACCCAGTACTTC. This translates into CASSPHRGLGTQYF.

V usage is TRBV7-9 and J usage is TRBJ2-1, with 9 bases that match TRBD2. Germline CDR1 and CDR2: SEHNR and FQNEAQ (reference sequence). The J segment lost 7 bases and the V segment lost 5 bases, leaving 15 bases of the junction unmatched. The CDR3 loop spans 17 amino acids. CDR3 region: CASSTNKIAGEGNEQFF. The CDR3 DNA reads TGTGCCAGCAGCACCAACAAAATAGCGGGAGAGGGGAATGAGCAGTTCTTC.